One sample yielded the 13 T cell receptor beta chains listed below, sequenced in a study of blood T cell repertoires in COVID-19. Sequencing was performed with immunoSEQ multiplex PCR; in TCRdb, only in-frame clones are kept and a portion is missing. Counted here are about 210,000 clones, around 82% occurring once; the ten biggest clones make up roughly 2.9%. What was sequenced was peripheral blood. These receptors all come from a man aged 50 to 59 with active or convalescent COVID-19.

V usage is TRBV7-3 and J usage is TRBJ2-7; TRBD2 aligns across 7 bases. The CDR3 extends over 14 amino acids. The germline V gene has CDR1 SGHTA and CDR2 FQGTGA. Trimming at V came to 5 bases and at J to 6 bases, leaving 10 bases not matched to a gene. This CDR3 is CASSPWEGSGEQYF. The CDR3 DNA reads TGTGCCAGCAGCCCCTGGGAGGGCTCGGGCGAGCAGTACTTC.

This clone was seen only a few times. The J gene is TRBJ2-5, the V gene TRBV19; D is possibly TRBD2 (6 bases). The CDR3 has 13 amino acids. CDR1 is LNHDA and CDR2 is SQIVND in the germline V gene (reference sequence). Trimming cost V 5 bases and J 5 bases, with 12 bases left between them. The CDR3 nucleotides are TGTGCCAGTAGTCGAGGAGGGGAGGAGACCCAGTACTTC. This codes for CASSRGGEETQYF.

CDR3 in DNA: TGTGCCAGCAGCCATAGCGGGACAGGGGAAGGAGAGACCCAGTACTTC. Translated, it gives CASSHSGTGEGETQYF. The genes are TRBV9 and TRBJ2-5; 10 bases are a match to TRBD1. The CDR3 has 16 residues. V trimming: 4 bases; J trimming: 4 bases; junction bases outside the gene matches: 10. Germline assignment: CDR1 SGDLS and CDR2 YYNGEE.

CDR3 sequence: CASSLQGGVEKLFF. CDR3 in DNA: TGTGCCAGCAGTTTACAGGGAGGAGTCGAAAAACTGTTTTTT. The rearrangement links TRBV27 to TRBJ1-4; maybe TRBD1 (5 bases). CDR3 size: 14 residues. Germline V CDR1 and CDR2: MNHEY, SMNVEV (reference sequence). V was pared by 2 bases and J by 8 bases, with 12 bases between.

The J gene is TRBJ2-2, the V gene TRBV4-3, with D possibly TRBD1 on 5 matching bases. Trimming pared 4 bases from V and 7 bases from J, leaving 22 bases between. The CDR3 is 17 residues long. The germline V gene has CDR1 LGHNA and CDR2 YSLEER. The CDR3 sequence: CASSPLVQVLSDGELFF. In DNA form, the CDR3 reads TGCGCCAGCAGCCCCCTCGTACAGGTCCTTTCGGACGGGGAGCTGTTTTTT.

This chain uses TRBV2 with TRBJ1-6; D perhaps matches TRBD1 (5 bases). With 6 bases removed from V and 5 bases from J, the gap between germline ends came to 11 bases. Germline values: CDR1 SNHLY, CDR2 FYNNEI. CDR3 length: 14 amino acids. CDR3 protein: CASREQADNSPLHF. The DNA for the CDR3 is TGTGCCAGCAGAGAACAGGCTGATAATTCACCCCTCCACTTT.

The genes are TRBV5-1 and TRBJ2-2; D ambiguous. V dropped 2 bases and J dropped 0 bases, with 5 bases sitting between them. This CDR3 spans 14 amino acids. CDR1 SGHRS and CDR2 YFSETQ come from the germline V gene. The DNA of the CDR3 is TGCGCCAGCAGCTTTATAACGAACACCGGGGAGCTGTTTTTT. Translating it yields CASSFITNTGELFF.

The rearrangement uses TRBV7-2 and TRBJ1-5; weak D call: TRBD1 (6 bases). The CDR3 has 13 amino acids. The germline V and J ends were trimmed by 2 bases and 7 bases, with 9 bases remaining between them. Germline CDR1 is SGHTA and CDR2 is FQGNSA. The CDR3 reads CASSLRGGQPQHF. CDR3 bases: TGTGCCAGCAGCTTAAGGGGGGGGCAGCCCCAGCATTTT.

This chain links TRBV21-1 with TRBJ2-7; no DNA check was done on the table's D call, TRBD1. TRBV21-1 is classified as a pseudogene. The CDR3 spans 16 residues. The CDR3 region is CASSKEARVVSHEQYF. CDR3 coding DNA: TGTGCCAGCAGCAAAGAAGCCAGGGTCGTTTCCCACGAGCAGTACTTC.

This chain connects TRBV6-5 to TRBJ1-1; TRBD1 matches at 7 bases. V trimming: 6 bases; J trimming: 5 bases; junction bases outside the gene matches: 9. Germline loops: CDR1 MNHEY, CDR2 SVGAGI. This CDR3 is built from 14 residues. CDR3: CASSLDRVRTEAFF. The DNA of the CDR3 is TGTGCCAGCAGCCTAGACAGGGTGAGGACTGAAGCTTTCTTT.

The DNA of the CDR3 is TGTGCCAGCAGCCAAGCGTGGGCTAGCGGGATGACCCCCTACGAGCAGTACTTC. Protein product: CASSQAWASGMTPYEQYF. The chain uses TRBV4-2 and TRBJ2-7, with 9 bases identical to TRBD2. CDR3 size: 18 residues. Germline loops: CDR1 LGHNA, CDR2 YNFKEQ. V shed 1 base and J 2 bases; nucleotides not matched to a gene: 12.

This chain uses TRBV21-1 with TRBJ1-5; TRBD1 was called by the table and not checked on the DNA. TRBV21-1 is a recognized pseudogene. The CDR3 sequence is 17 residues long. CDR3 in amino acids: CASSGQRTGKLHQPQHF. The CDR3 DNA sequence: TGTGCCAGCAGCGGCCAGCGAACAGGGAAGCTCCATCAGCCCCAGCATTTT.

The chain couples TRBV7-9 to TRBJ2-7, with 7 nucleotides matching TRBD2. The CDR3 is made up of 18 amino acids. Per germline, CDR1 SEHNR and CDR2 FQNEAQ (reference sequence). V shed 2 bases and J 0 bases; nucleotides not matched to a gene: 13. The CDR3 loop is CASSLPPAGTAGSYEQYF. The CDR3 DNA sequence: TGTGCCAGCAGCTTACCCCCAGCGGGGACTGCGGGCTCCTACGAGCAGTACTTC.